Listed below are T cell receptor beta chains from one sample, sequenced in a study of blood T cells in healthy people across ages. TCRdb ran MiXCR on the 5' RACE reads and lists one entry per CDR3 protein. The sample includes some 760,000 distinct CDR3 sequences, 20% to 25% of them seen just once. These same records also appear under a second study, on T cells of mothers and their children.

The sample taken for sequencing was blood. The receptors were gathered from a boy between 10 and 17 years old in good health. The CDR3 runs from the conserved cysteine through the conserved F or W.

V	J	CDR3
TRBV4-3	TRBJ1-1	CASSLATLNTEAFF
TRBV7-2	TRBJ1-2	CASSADRDGYTF
TRBV3-1	TRBJ1-2	CASSQPGTDGAYGYTF
TRBV3-1	TRBJ2-4	CASSQSGAKNIQYF
TRBV7-3	TRBJ2-7	CASSFGEGEQYF
TRBV20-1	TRBJ2-7	CSARVISGQAYEQYF
TRBV25-1	TRBJ1-1	CASSIRAWYYTEAFF
TRBV7-6	TRBJ2-1	CASTPGAPSYNEQFF
TRBV29-1	TRBJ1-1	CSVPISDREAFF
TRBV3-1	TRBJ1-2	CASSPTRSLNYGYTF
TRBV9	TRBJ2-7	CASSVGVDFSYEQYF
TRBV10-3	TRBJ1-1	CAISESTWSGQNTEAFF
TRBV11-2	TRBJ2-5	CASSLALLGETQYF
TRBV12-3/TRBV12-4	TRBJ1-6	CASTRQGTNSPLHF
TRBV4-3	TRBJ2-5	CASSQDSTSGVGETQYF
TRBV7-2	TRBJ2-3	CASSLLIWGDTQYF
TRBV29-1	TRBJ2-5	CSVGAGQETQYF
TRBV29-1	TRBJ2-5	CSVEDSLAGEETQYF
TRBV27	TRBJ2-5	CASSPHPQGAKETQYF
TRBV3-1	TRBJ2-1	CASSQGGSSYNEQFF
TRBV7-6	TRBJ1-2	CASSLLRARSNYGYTF
TRBV5-1	TRBJ2-3	CASRLGDTRFTDTQYF
TRBV7-9	NA	CASSPRDLPYEQYF
TRBV12-3/TRBV12-4	TRBJ1-1	CASSFTGGNTEAFF
TRBV28	TRBJ2-7	CASSETGNLYEQYF
TRBV29-1	TRBJ1-4	CSVEKDRGKLFF
TRBV27	NA	CASSFLDSIETQYF
TRBV7-2	TRBJ2-7	CASSLLQGGSYEQYF
TRBV3-1	TRBJ2-5	CASSQLRQYGTQETQYF
TRBV10-3	TRBJ2-5	CAISEGGLQETQYF
TRBV11-3	TRBJ2-5	CASSLEIGQSQETQYF
TRBV7-8	TRBJ1-2	CASSLATGTTYGYTF
TRBV24-1	NA	CATSGRGDYEQYF
TRBV5-1	TRBJ2-1	CASSPGLAGGLVEEQFF
TRBV20-1	TRBJ2-7	CSAAGDEQYF
TRBV7-2	TRBJ1-2	CASRALGGFDGYTF
TRBV6-6	TRBJ2-1	CASSYIVGSYNEQFF
TRBV6-5	TRBJ2-5	CASSYSNYGKFGETQYF
TRBV7-9	TRBJ1-2	CASSSTENYGYTF
TRBV7-9	TRBJ2-7	CASRGTVADEQYF
TRBV29-1	TRBJ1-1	CSVAGAATPEAFF
TRBV7-9	TRBJ1-2	CASNPGTAYGYTF